The next 8 T cell receptor beta chains were all read from a single sample in a study of shared clonotypes between healthy human individuals. Only in-frame clones appear in the TCRdb table, and some are missing; sequencing was by immunoSEQ multiplex PCR. The data show around 2,000,000 clones, 93% seen once. Cells designated naive CD8 were CD45RO-negative and were positively selected for CCR7, with terminally differentiated effector memory CD45RA+ cells excluded. The sample comprised naive CD8+ T cells from PBMCs. These receptors originate from a man aged 18 to 30 in good health. Some clones in this sample may be carry-over from other donors' samples.

The chain couples TRBV9 to TRBJ2-1, with 8 bases lining up with TRBD2. The CDR3 spans 13 residues. J was trimmed by 12 bases and V by 1 base; bases with no gene match: 6. Per the germline V gene, CDR1 is SGDLS and CDR2 is YYNGEE. The CDR3 nucleotides are TGTGCCAGCAGCGTACCCGGGAGGGCCGGGCAGTTCTTC. Translated: CASSVPGRAGQFF.

A single count supports this clone. The V and J genes are TRBV15 and TRBJ2-1; 14 bases line up with TRBD2. CDR3 length: 16 residues. V trimming: 4 bases; J trimming: 8 bases; junction bases outside the gene matches: 7. Germline assignment: CDR1 LNHNV and CDR2 YYDKDF (reference sequence). CDR3 loop: CATSTGRLAGGDEQFF. CDR3 nucleotide sequence: TGTGCCACCAGCACCGGCCGACTAGCGGGAGGGGATGAGCAGTTCTTC.

CDR3 protein: CASSSGLAEQFF. The CDR3 region has the DNA TGTGCCAGCAGCTCCGGACTAGCGGAGCAGTTCTTC. The rearrangement joins TRBV9 to TRBJ2-1; 9 bases line up with TRBD2. V was pared by 4 bases and J by 10 bases, with 3 bases of the junction left unmatched. This CDR3 is 12 amino acids long. Germline V gene data show CDR1 as SGDLS and CDR2 as YYNGEE.

This chain joins TRBV10-3 and TRBJ2-7; perhaps D is TRBD1 or TRBD2 (5 bases each). The V end lost 3 bases, the J end lost 7 bases, and 16 bases lay between the germline ends. Per the germline V gene, CDR1 is ENHRY and CDR2 is SYGVKD. This CDR3 contains 14 residues. Here the CDR3 reads CAISDGTAAWEQYF. CDR3 nucleotide sequence: TGTGCCATCAGTGATGGGACCGCCGCATGGGAGCAGTACTTC.

The rearrangement joins TRBV28 to TRBJ1-2, with 11 bases aligning to TRBD1. V shed 3 bases and J 8 bases; nucleotides not matched to a gene: 5. Germline CDR1 is MDHEN and CDR2 is SYDVKM. CDR3 length: 14 amino acids. The CDR3 sequence: CASSFGQGARGYTF. The CDR3 DNA is TGTGCCAGCAGTTTTGGACAGGGGGCGCGAGGCTACACCTTC.

This clone showed up just once. The V and J genes are TRBV4-1 and TRBJ2-7, with D hard to call. The CDR3 sequence is 13 residues long. Trimming left V 2 bases short and J 6 bases short, with 11 bases between. Germline CDR1 reads MGHRA; CDR2 reads YSYEKL. In DNA form, the CDR3 reads TGCGCCAGCAGCCAACGCTCCAGGTCCGAGCAGTACTTC. This gives the protein CASSQRSRSEQYF.

V is TRBV7-8 and J is TRBJ2-4; TRBD2 agrees at 8 bases. Germline V gene sequence: CDR1 SGHVS, CDR2 FQNEAQ. This CDR3 has 16 amino acids. V was clipped by 2 bases and J by 1 base; unmatched bases: 4. The CDR3 is CASSLLGGRAKNIQYF. The CDR3 coding sequence is TGTGCCAGCAGCTTATTGGGCGGGAGGGCCAAAAACATTCAGTACTTC. The full variable domain, with the rest looked up from reference TRBV7-8 and TRBJ2-4, is GAGVSQSPRYKVAKRGQDVALRCDPISGHVSLFWYQQALGQGPEFLTYFQNEAQLDKSGLPSDRFFAERPEGSVSTLKIQRTQQEDSAVYLCASSLLGGRAKNIQYFGAGTRLSVL.

Note on this clone: At the DNA level, this CDR3 is encoded by other sequences in the same sample as well. The chain uses TRBV7-9 and TRBJ2-3, with a weak D call TRBD2 (6 bases). The germline V gene encodes CDR1 SEHNR and CDR2 FQNEAQ (reference sequence). V lost 8 bases and J lost 8, with 17 bases in between. CDR3 length equals 13 residues. CDR3: CASSLGLEGTQYF. DNA for the CDR3: TGTGCCAGCTCCTTAGGCTTGGAGGGTACGCAGTATTTT.